The entry below gives a single TCR beta chain sequence along with its context. Its antigen is not known. Trimming shortened V by 8 bases and J by 3 bases, and 21 bases separated the two germline ends. Per germline, CDR1 SNHLY and CDR2 FYNNEI. CDR3 length: 16 amino acids. This entry belongs to a study of breast tumors, draining lymph nodes, adjacent tissues. General study findings and limits: Compared with lymph nodes, tumors were less diverse; compared with nontumor tissue, more.

Samples came from axillary lymph nodes draining the breast cancer. Each CDR3 protein gets one entry after TCRdb re-called the multiplex PCR reads with MiXCR. The repertoire holds approximately 88,000 distinct CDR3 sequences, over 25% seen once, with more than 8% in the top ten. This receptor was obtained from a female donor with breast cancer. Some clones in this sample may be carry-over from other donors' samples. The rearrangement joins TRBV2 to TRBJ2-3; possibly TRBD1 or TRBD2 for D (6 bases each). The sample comprised axillary lymph node tissue. The CDR3 sequence: CASAHQGGSWTDTQYF. The DNA of the CDR3 is TGTGCCAGCGCGCACCAAGGGGGGAGCTGGACAGATACGCAGTATTTT.